This record concerns one T cell receptor (beta chain) sequence. No antigen is known for it. TCRdb independently ran MiXCR on the RACE reads; one entry per CDR3 protein. The sample yields about 95,000 distinct CDR3 sequences, over 10% seen once. Sample time point: patch test 2, 6 weeks after DPC sensitization. The treatment is: therapeutic diphenylcyclopropenone sensitization with weekly scalp DPC. The CDR3 contains 16 residues. Germline-derived CDR1 and CDR2 are LGHDT and YNNKEL (reference sequence). The V end lost 1 base, the J end lost 6 bases, and 15 bases lay between the germline ends. This sample stems from a study of human T cells and chemical hapten exposure. Across the whole study: The study traced per-sample TCR yield variation mainly to small differences in pooled library volumes.

The study, taken as a whole, reports: Versus controls, significantly more large CDR3 similarity clusters arose from expanded TCRs.

Sequenced material: whole blood, taken in connection with sensitization to the hapten diphenylcyclopropenone (DPC). The rearrangement uses TRBV3-1 and TRBJ2-2, with no clear D. This clonotype originated in a woman aged 40 to 55 with alopecia areata. Some clones in this sample may be carry-over from other donors' samples. CDR3 DNA: TGTGCCAGCAGCCAAGGGCGGAACTTGTGGTCCGGGGAGCTGTTTTTT. Protein sequence: CASSQGRNLWSGELFF.